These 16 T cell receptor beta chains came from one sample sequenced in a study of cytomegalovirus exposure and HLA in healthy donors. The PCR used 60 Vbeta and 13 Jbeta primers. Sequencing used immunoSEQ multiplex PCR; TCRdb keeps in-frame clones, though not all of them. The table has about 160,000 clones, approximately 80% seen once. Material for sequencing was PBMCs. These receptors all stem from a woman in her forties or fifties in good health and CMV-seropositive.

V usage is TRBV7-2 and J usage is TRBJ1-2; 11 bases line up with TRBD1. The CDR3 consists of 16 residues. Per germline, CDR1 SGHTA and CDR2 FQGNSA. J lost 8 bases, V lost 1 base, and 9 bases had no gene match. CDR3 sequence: CASSLGSRTGGGGYTF. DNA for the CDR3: TGTGCCAGCAGCTTAGGGTCAAGGACAGGGGGCGGAGGCTACACCTTC.

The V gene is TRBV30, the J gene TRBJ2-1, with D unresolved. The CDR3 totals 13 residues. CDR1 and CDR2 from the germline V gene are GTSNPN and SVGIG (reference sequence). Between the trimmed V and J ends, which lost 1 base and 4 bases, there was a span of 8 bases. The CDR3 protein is CAWSGTIYNEQFF. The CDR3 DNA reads TGTGCCTGGAGTGGAACAATTTACAATGAGCAGTTCTTC.

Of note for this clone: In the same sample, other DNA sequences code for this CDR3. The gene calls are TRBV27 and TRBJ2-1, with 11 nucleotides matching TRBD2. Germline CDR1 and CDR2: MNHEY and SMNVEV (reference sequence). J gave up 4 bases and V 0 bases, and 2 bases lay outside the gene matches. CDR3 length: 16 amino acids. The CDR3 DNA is TGTGCCAGCAGTTTATCGGGGACTAGCGGATACAATGAGCAGTTCTTC. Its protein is CASSLSGTSGYNEQFF.

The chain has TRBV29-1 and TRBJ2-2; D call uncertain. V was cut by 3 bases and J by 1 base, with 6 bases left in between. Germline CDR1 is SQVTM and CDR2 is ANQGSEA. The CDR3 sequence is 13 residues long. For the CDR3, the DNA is TGCAGCGTTGATAGCCAGAACACCGGGGAGCTGTTTTTT. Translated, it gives CSVDSQNTGELFF.

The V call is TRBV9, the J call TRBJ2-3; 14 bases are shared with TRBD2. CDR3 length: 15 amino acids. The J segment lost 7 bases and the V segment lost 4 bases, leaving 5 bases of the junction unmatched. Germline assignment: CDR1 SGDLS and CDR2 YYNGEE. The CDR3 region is CASSPGTSGGNTQYF. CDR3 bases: TGTGCCAGCAGCCCAGGGACTAGCGGGGGAAATACGCAGTATTTT.

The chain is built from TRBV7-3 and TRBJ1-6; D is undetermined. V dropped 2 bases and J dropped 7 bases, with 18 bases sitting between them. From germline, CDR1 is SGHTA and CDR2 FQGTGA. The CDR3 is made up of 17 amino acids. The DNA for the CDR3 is TGTGCCAGCAGCTTATTCCCCCCCGAGGCCTCAAATTCACCCCTCCACTTT. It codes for CASSLFPPEASNSPLHF.

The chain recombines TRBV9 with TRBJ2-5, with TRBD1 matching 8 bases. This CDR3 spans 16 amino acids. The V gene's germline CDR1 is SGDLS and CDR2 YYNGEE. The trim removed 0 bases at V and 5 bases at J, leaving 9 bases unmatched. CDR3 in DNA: TGTGCCAGCAGCGTAGCTTGGGCAGGGGGCGGGGAGACCCAGTACTTC. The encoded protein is CASSVAWAGGGETQYF.

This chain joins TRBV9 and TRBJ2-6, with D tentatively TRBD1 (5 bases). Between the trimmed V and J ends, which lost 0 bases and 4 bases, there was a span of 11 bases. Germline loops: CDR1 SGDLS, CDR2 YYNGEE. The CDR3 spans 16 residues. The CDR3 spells CASSVGSGRGANVLTF. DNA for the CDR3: TGTGCCAGCAGCGTAGGATCAGGGCGCGGGGCCAACGTCCTGACTTTC.

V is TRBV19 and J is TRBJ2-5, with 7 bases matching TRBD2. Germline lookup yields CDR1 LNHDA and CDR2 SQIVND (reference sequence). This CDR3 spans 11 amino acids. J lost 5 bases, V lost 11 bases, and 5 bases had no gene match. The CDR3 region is CAAGAIETQYF. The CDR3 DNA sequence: TGTGCCGCGGGAGCAATTGAGACCCAGTACTTC.

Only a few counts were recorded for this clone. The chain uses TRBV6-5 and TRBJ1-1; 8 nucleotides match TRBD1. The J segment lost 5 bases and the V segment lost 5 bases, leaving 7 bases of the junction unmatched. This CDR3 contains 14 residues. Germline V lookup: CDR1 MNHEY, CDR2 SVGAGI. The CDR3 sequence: CASSPGGRGTEAFF. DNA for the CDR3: TGTGCCAGCAGTCCAGGGGGCCGGGGGACTGAAGCTTTCTTT.

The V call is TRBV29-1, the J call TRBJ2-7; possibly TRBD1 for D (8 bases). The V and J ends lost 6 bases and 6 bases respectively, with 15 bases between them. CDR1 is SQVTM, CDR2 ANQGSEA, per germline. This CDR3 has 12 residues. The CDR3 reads CSVGQGGREQYF. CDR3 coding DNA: TGCAGCGTAGGACAGGGAGGGCGCGAGCAGTACTTC.

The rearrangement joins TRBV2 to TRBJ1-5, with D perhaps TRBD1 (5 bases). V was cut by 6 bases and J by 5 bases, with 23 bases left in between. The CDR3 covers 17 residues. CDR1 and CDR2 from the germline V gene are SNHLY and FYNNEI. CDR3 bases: TGTGCCAGCAGAGGACGAGACAGACCCGGAGGGGATCAGCCCCAGCATTTT. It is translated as CASRGRDRPGGDQPQHF.

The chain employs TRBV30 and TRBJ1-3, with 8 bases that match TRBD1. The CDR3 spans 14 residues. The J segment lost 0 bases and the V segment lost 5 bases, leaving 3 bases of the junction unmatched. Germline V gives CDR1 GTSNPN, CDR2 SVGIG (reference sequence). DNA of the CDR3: TGTGCCTGGGGACAGGGAATCTCTGGAAACACCATATATTTT. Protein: CAWGQGISGNTIYF. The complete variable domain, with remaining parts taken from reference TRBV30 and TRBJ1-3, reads SQTIHQWPATLVQPVGSPLSLECTVEGTSNPNLYWYRQAAGRGLQLLFYSVGIGQISSEVPQNLSASRPQDRQFILSSKKLLLSDSGFYLCAWGQGISGNTIYFGEGSWLTVV.

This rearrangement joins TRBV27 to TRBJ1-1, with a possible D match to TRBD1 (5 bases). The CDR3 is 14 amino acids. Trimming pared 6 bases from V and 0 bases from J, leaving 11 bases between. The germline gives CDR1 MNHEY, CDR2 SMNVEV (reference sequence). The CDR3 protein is CASSPDRLNTEAFF. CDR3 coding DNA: TGTGCCAGCAGCCCCGACAGACTGAACACTGAAGCTTTCTTT.

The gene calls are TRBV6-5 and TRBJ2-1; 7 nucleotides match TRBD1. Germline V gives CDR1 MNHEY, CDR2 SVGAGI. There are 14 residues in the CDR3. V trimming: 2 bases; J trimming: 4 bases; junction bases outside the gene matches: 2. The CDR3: CASSYTGQYNEQFF. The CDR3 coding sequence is TGTGCCAGCAGTTACACGGGACAGTACAATGAGCAGTTCTTC.

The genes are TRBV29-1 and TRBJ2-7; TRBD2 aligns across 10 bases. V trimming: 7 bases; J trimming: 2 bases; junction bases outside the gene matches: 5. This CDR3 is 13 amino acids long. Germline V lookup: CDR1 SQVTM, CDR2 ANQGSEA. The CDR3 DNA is TGCAGCGGATTAGCGGGAGGAGCCTACGAGCAGTACTTC. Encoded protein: CSGLAGGAYEQYF.